This TCR beta chain was sequenced in a study of cytomegalovirus exposure and HLA in healthy donors. 13 Jbeta primers and 60 Vbeta primers were used for the PCR. Generated by immunoSEQ multiplex PCR, the TCRdb table keeps only in-frame clones and is missing some. This table has about 40,000 clones, 50% appearing once. Overall study findings and caveats: An assumption of roughly uniform sequencing depth across donors underlay the presence/absence analyses. In an earlier analysis, about 87% or about 30%: the productive usage of most TCR beta V segments. Confirmation in vitro established that a few CMV-associated chains were specific for CMV antigens.

The germline CDR1 and CDR2 sequences are MDHEN and SYDVKM. V was clipped by 6 bases and J by 5 bases; unmatched bases: 0. There are 11 residues in the CDR3. There was no recording of CMV serostatus for this donor. For this clone: Its target is unknown.

The chain employs TRBV28 and TRBJ2-5; the match to TRBD2 covers 7 bases. The sequence was collected from a human donor in good health. Material: PBMCs. The CDR3 here is CASSGGETQYF. The CDR3 DNA reads TGTGCCAGCAGCGGGGGGGAGACCCAGTACTTC.